This T cell receptor beta chain derives from a study of PD-1 blockade in classical Hodgkin lymphoma. Study observations and caveats: Patients excluded were those beginning nivolumab under 1 year after ASCT.

There are a few counts of this clone. Its antigen is as yet unknown. Other DNA sequences in this sample translate to the same CDR3. Every single patient, without exception, relapsed after autologous stem cell transplantation, and brentuximab vedotin exposure varied. V dropped 4 bases and J dropped 4 bases, with 15 bases sitting between them. Germline CDR1 reads SGHDT; CDR2 reads YYEEEE. This CDR3 has 14 residues. Some clones are missing from TCRdb's copy, which holds only in-frame ones; the method was immunoSEQ multiplex PCR. The table lists roughly 28,000 clones, 70% of them singletons. The sample here was peripheral blood mononuclear cells (PBMCs), taken before the second cycle of nivolumab. This TCR came from a human donor with classical Hodgkin lymphoma. The chain employs TRBV5-6 and TRBJ2-7; either TRBD1 or TRBD2 may fit D (6 bases each). The CDR3 nucleotides are TGTGCCAGCAGCCTCGGAGGGGACACATACGAGCAGTACTTC. Its translation is CASSLGGDTYEQYF.